Below are 30 T cell receptor beta chains sequenced from a single sample in a study of post-analysis software for immune sequencing data. Study conclusions and caveats: Controls showed lower frequencies than patients for a handful of TRBV segments, and TRBV5-6, TRBV5-1 and TRBV20-1 were among these.

Built from TCR beta cDNA, the libraries had unique molecular identifiers in them. TCRdb reprocessed the PCR reads via MiXCR and lists one record per CDR3 protein. The data hold some 800,000 distinct CDR3 sequences, with more than 45% observed a single time. No cognate antigen is known for these TCRs. The sample consisted of blood. Receptors originate from a girl between 5 and 17 years old with multiple sclerosis.

A single count supports this clonotype. The chain uses TRBV6-4 and TRBJ1-5; possible D gene TRBD1, 6 bases. With 6 bases removed from V and 2 bases from J, the gap between germline ends came to 17 bases. CDR1 MRHNA and CDR2 SNTAGT come from the germline V gene. There are 16 residues in the CDR3. CDR3: CASRNRAIDGNQPQHF. The CDR3 nucleotides read TGTGCCAGCAGGAACAGGGCCATAGATGGCAATCAGCCCCAGCATTTT.

This clonotype has more than one count but fewer than ten. The CDR3 sequence is CAISDGLAWDNEQFF. CDR3 in DNA: TGTGCCATCAGTGATGGACTAGCGTGGGACAATGAGCAGTTCTTC. The rearrangement joins TRBV10-3 to TRBJ2-1; 9 bases match TRBD2. This CDR3 spans 15 amino acids. Germline trimming cut 3 bases from V and 5 bases from J; bases unmatched to any gene: 5. Germline CDR1 ENHRY, CDR2 SYGVKD.

This clonotype was observed at least ten times. The chain carries TRBV6-5 and TRBJ2-4; weak D call: TRBD1 (5 bases). This CDR3 contains 19 residues. CDR1 and CDR2 (germline): MNHEY, SVGAGI. Trimming took 5 bases from V and 0 from J, leaving 23 bases between them. The CDR3 nucleotides are TGTGCCAGCAGTCACTACGGCGTAGGAGTGGGGCTAGCCAAAAACATTCAGTACTTC. Encoded protein: CASSHYGVGVGLAKNIQYF.

This chain joins TRBV5-1 and TRBJ2-1; unclear D gene. The V and J ends lost 0 bases and 9 bases respectively, with 13 bases between them. The CDR3 loop spans 14 amino acids. Germline lookup yields CDR1 SGHRS and CDR2 YFSETQ. The CDR3 nucleotides are TGCGCCAGCAGCTTGGGTACATCCTCCAGTGAGCAGTTCTTC. Encoded protein: CASSLGTSSSEQFF.

The CDR3: CATSDRQGRQTQYF. CDR3 nucleotides: TGTGCCACCAGTGACCGACAGGGGCGGCAGACCCAGTACTTC. This chain links TRBV24-1 with TRBJ2-5; 8 bases align to TRBD1. CDR3 length equals 14 residues. Per germline, CDR1 KGHDR and CDR2 SFDVKD. V shed 4 bases, J shed 6 bases, and the junction held 6 bases outside the gene matches.

The chain uses TRBV12-3 or TRBV12-4 and TRBJ2-5, with D unresolved. Trimming took off 6 bases at V and 5 bases at J, with 16 bases between the two ends. This CDR3 contains 14 residues. The CDR3 sequence is CASSPSGVDETQYF. CDR3 bases: TGTGCCAGCAGCCCATCGGGCGTGGACGAGACCCAGTACTTC.

This clonotype has just a few counts. The chain carries TRBV7-6 and TRBJ1-1; D not resolved. CDR1 is SGHVS and CDR2 is FNYEAQ in the germline V gene. The CDR3 is 15 residues long. V lost 2 bases to trimming and J lost 3 bases, with 13 bases between them. This chain's CDR3 is CASSLTRDEDTEAFF. The CDR3 region has the DNA TGTGCCAGCAGCTTAACGAGAGACGAGGACACTGAAGCTTTCTTT.

This clonotype appeared a few times. This rearrangement joins TRBV10-3 to TRBJ1-2; D call uncertain. There are 14 residues in the CDR3. The V and J ends lost 3 bases and 8 bases respectively, with 16 bases between them. CDR1 ENHRY and CDR2 SYGVKD come from the germline V gene. DNA of the CDR3: TGTGCCATCAGTGACCATCGAGGCAGTCCCGGCTACACCTTC. This gives the protein CAISDHRGSPGYTF.

Note on this clonotype: At one boundary the junction diverges from the germline segment, which might be a read error. V is TRBV28 and J is TRBJ2-3; 8 positions match TRBD2. Germline values: CDR1 MDHEN, CDR2 SYDVKM. The CDR3 is 18 amino acids. CDR3 region: CASGLMRLAHSYTDTQYF. Here the CDR3 DNA reads TGTGCCAGCGGTTTAATGAGACTAGCGCATAGCTACACAGATACGCAGTATTTT.

This clonotype appeared once. V is TRBV7-9 and J is TRBJ1-4, with D uncertain. CDR1 and CDR2 from the germline V gene are SEHNR and FQNEAQ (reference sequence). This CDR3 region has 15 residues. Trimming shortened V by 5 bases and J by 2 bases, and 12 bases separated the two germline ends. In DNA, the CDR3 is TGTGCCAGCAGCACCGGCCCCACTACTAATGAAAAACTGTTTTTT. Its protein product is CASSTGPTTNEKLFF.

The chain combines TRBV6-1 with TRBJ1-4; D is unresolved. Germline V gene lookup returns CDR1 MNHNS and CDR2 SASEGT. This CDR3 region has 14 residues. Between the trimmed V and J ends, which lost 4 bases and 12 bases, there was a span of 18 bases. In nucleotides, the CDR3 is TGTGCCAGCAGTGTTATGGCGGCGGACGTGGAACTGTTTTTT. This gives the protein CASSVMAADVELFF.

This clonotype was detected a few times. This chain links TRBV6-6 with TRBJ2-5; possibly TRBD1 for D (6 bases). Per germline, CDR1 MNHNY and CDR2 SVGAGI (reference sequence). This CDR3 has 15 residues. Trimming stripped 2 bases from V and 1 base from J, with 11 bases between. CDR3 sequence (DNA): TGTGCCAGCAGTTACGGGCAGGGGCCCCAAGAGACCCAGTACTTC. Translating gives CASSYGQGPQETQYF.

The chain recombines TRBV20-1 with TRBJ2-7; TRBD1 or TRBD2 may be the D gene (5 bases each). Germline CDR1 reads DFQATT; CDR2 reads SNEGSKA (reference sequence). The CDR3 runs 14 residues. The V end was cut by 0 bases, the J end by 3 bases, with 12 bases between. CDR3 sequence (DNA): TGCAGTGCTAGAGAGAGGGGCGAGGGCTACGAGCAGTACTTC. Translating it yields CSARERGEGYEQYF.

The V gene is TRBV20-1, the J gene TRBJ2-5; maybe TRBD1 (6 bases). The ends were cut back, 6 bases at V and 4 bases at J, with 15 bases in the middle. Germline V gene sequence: CDR1 DFQATT, CDR2 SNEGSKA (reference sequence). This CDR3 comprises 13 residues. In DNA form, the CDR3 reads TGCAGTGCCGCTAAGACAGGAACAGAGACCCAGTACTTC. Amino acid sequence: CSAAKTGTETQYF.

The chain recombines TRBV7-2 with TRBJ2-5; D possibly corresponds to TRBD1 (6 bases). Germline CDR1 reads SGHTA; CDR2 reads FQGNSA. Trimming took off 5 bases at V and 3 bases at J, with 13 bases between the two ends. This CDR3 has 14 residues. CDR3 sequence reads: CASSHRSGEETQYF. The DNA of the CDR3 is TGTGCCAGCAGCCATCGTTCAGGGGAAGAGACCCAGTACTTC.

The chain employs TRBV20-1 and TRBJ2-7; 8 positions agree with TRBD2. The CDR3 sequence is 13 residues long. Germline V CDR1 and CDR2: DFQATT, SNEGSKA (reference sequence). Trimming cost V 5 bases and J 6 bases; bases outside gene matches: 9. The CDR3: CSAGRLAGGEQYF. The CDR3 DNA follows: TGCAGTGCTGGCCGGCTAGCGGGTGGCGAGCAGTACTTC.

The chain uses TRBV27 and TRBJ2-7; no firm D call. The CDR3 covers 13 residues. With 5 bases removed from V and 0 bases from J, the gap between germline ends came to 8 bases. Per the germline V gene, CDR1 is MNHEY and CDR2 is SMNVEV (reference sequence). In nucleotides, the CDR3 is TGTGCCAGCAGTCCCGTGACCTCCTACGAGCAGTACTTC. This gives the protein CASSPVTSYEQYF.

This rearrangement joins TRBV7-6 to TRBJ1-6, with TRBD1 matching over 8 bases. The CDR3 has 16 residues. The germline V gene encodes CDR1 SGHVS and CDR2 FNYEAQ. With 5 bases clipped from V and 8 bases from J, the junction kept 11 bases outside the gene matches. CDR3 sequence: CASSARGQGTDSPLHF. CDR3 in DNA: TGTGCCAGCAGCGCCAGAGGACAGGGAACTGATTCACCCCTCCACTTT.

V gene TRBV7-9 combines with J gene TRBJ2-7; 8 bases line up with TRBD1. Losses at the gene ends were 4 bases for V and 1 base for J; bases not matched to a gene: 9. The CDR3 length is 16 residues. Per germline, CDR1 SEHNR and CDR2 FQNEAQ (reference sequence). The CDR3 loop reads CASSSVEGQDSYEQYF. The CDR3 region has the DNA TGTGCCAGCAGCTCCGTAGAGGGACAGGATTCCTACGAGCAGTACTTC.

The chain employs TRBV7-9 and TRBJ1-1; no firm D call. The V end lost 11 bases, the J end lost 2 bases, and 15 bases lay between the germline ends. Germline assignment: CDR1 SEHNR and CDR2 FQNEAQ (reference sequence). The CDR3 is 13 residues long. This chain's CDR3 is CAVANPGNTEAFF. The CDR3 DNA follows: TGTGCCGTAGCGAACCCAGGCAACACTGAAGCTTTCTTT.

This clonotype has just one count. V gene TRBV29-1 combines with J gene TRBJ1-2, with 8 bases that match TRBD1. V lost 6 bases to trimming and J lost 6 bases; unmatched junction nucleotides: 9. The CDR3 covers 13 residues. Germline V gives CDR1 SQVTM, CDR2 ANQGSEA. CDR3 in amino acids: CSVVGQGLDGYTF. CDR3 DNA sequence: TGCAGCGTGGTCGGACAGGGACTGGATGGCTACACCTTC.

This clonotype was picked up a small number of times. The chain links TRBV28 to TRBJ2-7, with a weak D call TRBD1 (5 bases). Trimming removed 2 bases at V and 2 bases at J, with 22 bases between. The germline gives CDR1 MDHEN, CDR2 SYDVKM. This CDR3 is built from 18 residues. The DNA for the CDR3 is TGTGCCAGCAGTTTACCCCTCATGACAGCCATCGGAACCTACGAGCAGTACTTC. Amino acids: CASSLPLMTAIGTYEQYF.

The chain couples TRBV6-5 to TRBJ1-1; D gene uncertain. Germline V gene sequence: CDR1 MNHEY, CDR2 SVGAGI. This CDR3 is built from 13 residues. Trimming stripped 6 bases from V and 4 bases from J, with 12 bases between. Here the CDR3 reads CASSPLKGTEAFF. DNA for the CDR3: TGTGCCAGCAGCCCTCTGAAGGGCACTGAAGCTTTCTTT.

This rearrangement joins TRBV20-1 to TRBJ2-3, with TRBD2 matching 10 bases. This CDR3 spans 14 amino acids. The germline V gene encodes CDR1 DFQATT and CDR2 SNEGSKA (reference sequence). V lost 6 bases, J lost 2 bases, and 5 bases stayed unmatched. CDR3 protein: CSAKREGLTDTQYF. In nucleotides, the CDR3 is TGCAGTGCCAAGCGGGAGGGCCTCACAGATACGCAGTATTTT.

The chain has TRBV6-1 and TRBJ1-1; D is ambiguous. CDR1 and CDR2 from the germline V gene are MNHNS and SASEGT. Trimming shortened V by 8 bases and J by 4 bases, and 20 bases separated the two germline ends. There are 15 residues in the CDR3. The CDR3 protein is CASCRGVQTCTEAFF. The CDR3 nucleotides are TGTGCCAGCTGTCGGGGTGTACAGACTTGCACTGAAGCTTTCTTT.

The rearrangement uses TRBV20-1 and TRBJ1-2; perhaps TRBD1 as D (5 bases). Trimming took off 4 bases at V and 2 bases at J, with 11 bases between the two ends. This CDR3 has 13 amino acids. The germline CDR1 and CDR2 sequences are DFQATT and SNEGSKA (reference sequence). DNA of the CDR3: TGCAGTGCTATACCGGGGGGGAACTATGGCTACACCTTC. Protein sequence: CSAIPGGNYGYTF.

This clonotype was observed a handful of times. The chain links TRBV28 to TRBJ2-4; 8 nucleotides agree with TRBD1. CDR1 MDHEN and CDR2 SYDVKM come from the germline V gene. The V and J ends lost 4 bases and 4 bases, in that order; junction bases with no gene match: 3. The CDR3 runs 14 residues. The CDR3 region is CASSSTGAKNIQYF. The CDR3 DNA follows: TGTGCCAGCAGTTCGACAGGGGCTAAAAACATTCAGTACTTC.

This clonotype turned up a few times. The chain couples TRBV11-2 to TRBJ2-7; TRBD1 aligns across 12 bases. V shed 3 bases, J shed 3 bases, and the junction held 6 bases outside the gene matches. Germline loops: CDR1 SGHAT, CDR2 FQNNGV. The CDR3 loop spans 16 amino acids. CDR3 nucleotides: TGTGCCAGCAGCTTCCCGGGACAGGGGGCAATCTACGAGCAGTACTTC. It translates to CASSFPGQGAIYEQYF. Full variable domain (missing parts from reference TRBV11-2 and TRBJ2-7): EAGVAQSPRYKIIEKRQSVAFWCNPISGHATLYWYQQILGQGPKLLIQFQNNGVVDDSQLPKDRFSAERLKGVDSTLKIQPAKLEDSAVYLCASSFPGQGAIYEQYFGPGTRLTVT.

The chain couples TRBV10-3 to TRBJ2-1; 9 bases are shared with TRBD2. The CDR3 covers 14 residues. V was clipped by 10 bases and J by 7 bases; unmatched bases: 11. Germline CDR1 ENHRY, CDR2 SYGVKD. The CDR3 protein is CATGYSGSKNEQFF. The CDR3 bases are TGTGCCACCGGGTATAGCGGGAGTAAAAATGAGCAGTTCTTC.

This clonotype was found a few times. V is TRBV4-2 and J is TRBJ2-7; no firm D call. The CDR3 contains 16 residues. Trimming shortened V by 0 bases and J by 0 bases, and 12 bases separated the two germline ends. Per germline, CDR1 LGHNA and CDR2 YNFKEQ. DNA for the CDR3: TGTGCCAGCAGCCAAGAGTGGTTCGGCAACTCCTACGAGCAGTACTTC. It codes for CASSQEWFGNSYEQYF.